A single T cell receptor (beta chain) is shown here with its context. TCRdb's copy holds only in-frame clones and misses some; the assay was immunoSEQ multiplex PCR. This sample has 70,000 to 85,000 clones, with around nine tenths found just once. CDR1 is MDHEN, CDR2 SYDVKM, per germline. CDR3 length equals 15 residues. Trimming cost V 3 bases and J 3 bases, with 12 bases left between them. This entry is derived from a study of blood T cell repertoires in COVID-19. The clonotype comes from a man in his 70s with active or convalescent COVID-19. The source material was peripheral blood. This chain links TRBV28 with TRBJ1-5, with D perhaps matching TRBD1 (6 bases). The CDR3 spells CASSFIQGINQPQHF. The CDR3 bases are TGTGCCAGCAGTTTCATTCAGGGGATCAATCAGCCCCAGCATTTT. The full variable domain, rest sourced from reference TRBV28 and TRBJ1-5, is DVKVTQSSRYLVKRTGEKVFLECVQDMDHENMFWYRQDPGLGLRLIYFSYDVKMKEKGDIPEGYSVSREKKERFSLILESASTNQTSMYLCASSFIQGINQPQHFGDGTRLSIL.